This TCR beta chain was identified in a study of blood T cell repertoires in COVID-19. Measured with immunoSEQ multiplex PCR; TCRdb has only the in-frame clones, and not every one. Of about 300,000 clones listed, 75% to 90% were seen once; the top ten hold approximately 2%. This CDR3 has 17 amino acids. V was shortened by 2 bases and J by 9 bases, with 20 bases between the two germline ends. Germline V gene data show CDR1 as KGHSH and CDR2 as LQKENI. The sample comprised peripheral blood. The J gene is TRBJ1-6, the V gene TRBV18; the D gene is possibly TRBD1 (5 bases). The TCR sequence derives from a man aged 18-30 years with active or convalescent COVID-19. The CDR3 reads CASSPRTQAKAVSPLHF. In DNA form, the CDR3 reads TGTGCCAGCTCACCAAGGACACAGGCGAAGGCCGTTTCACCCCTCCACTTT.